This T cell receptor beta chain comes out of a study of blood T cell repertoires in COVID-19. At the level of the study: Sites across the United States, Italy and Spain contributed samples from acute and convalescent COVID-19. PBMCs, B-cell-depleted T cells, or T cells provided the cDNA or gDNA that made up the material.

The Seattle patients, enrolled during active infection, were followed longitudinally. Original data processing: Researchers report that nucleated cell counts were estimated from reference gene primer amplification. Data came from immunoSEQ multiplex PCR; TCRdb stores just in-frame clones and leaves some out. The V and J calls and the clone size are those of that table, but D and trimming were determined from the DNA. Among some 450,000 clones, about 87% were seen once, and the ten largest hold 0.8% to 1%. CDR1 is MDHEN, CDR2 SYDVKM, per germline. The CDR3 spans 12 residues. Between the trimmed V and J ends, which lost 5 bases and 6 bases, there was a span of 11 bases.

This TCR derives from a young man with COVID-19, enrolled during active disease. The J gene is TRBJ2-7, the V gene TRBV28; TRBD1 might be the D (6 bases). The sample comprised peripheral blood. CDR3 sequence (DNA): TGTGCCAGCAGTAAGGGGACAAGCGAGCAGTACTTC. This encodes CASSKGTSEQYF.